Listed below are T cell receptor beta chains from one sample, sequenced in a study of post-analysis software for immune sequencing data. One entry per CDR3 protein results from TCRdb running MiXCR on the PCR reads. The sample records roughly 800,000 distinct CDR3 sequences, about half being singletons. The sequencing input was blood. The source is a girl aged 10-17 years with multiple sclerosis. Both conserved end residues are part of each CDR3. D genes are given only for firm matches. Size is omitted from some rows. Given values are once, few, many or a class for expanded clones.

abundance: .; v_gene: TRBV4-2; d_gene: .; j_gene: TRBJ2-5; CDR3aa: CASSQEGSETQYF; CDR3nt: TGTGCCAGCAGCCAAGAAGGTTCGGAGACCCAGTACTTC
abundance: .; v_gene: TRBV6-6; d_gene: .; j_gene: TRBJ1-1; CDR3aa: CASSYETVGFF; CDR3nt: TGTGCCAGCAGTTACGAGACGGTAGGTTTCTTT
abundance: few; v_gene: TRBV7-2; d_gene: TRBD2; j_gene: TRBJ2-4; CDR3aa: CASSQGTSGHKQYF; CDR3nt: TGTGCCAGCAGCCAAGGGACTAGCGGGCATAAGCAGTACTTC
abundance: .; v_gene: TRBV28; d_gene: .; j_gene: TRBJ2-7; CDR3aa: CASSQVGNYEQYF; CDR3nt: TGTGCCAGCAGTCAAGTGGGGAACTACGAGCAGTACTTC
abundance: .; v_gene: TRBV7-3; d_gene: TRBD2; j_gene: TRBJ2-3; CDR3aa: CASSLRPTSGSADTQYF; CDR3nt: TGTGCCAGCAGCTTAAGACCGACTAGCGGGAGTGCAGATACGCAGTATTTT
abundance: .; v_gene: TRBV24-1; d_gene: .; j_gene: TRBJ2-1; CDR3aa: CACGPRSSYNEQFF; CDR3nt: TGTGCCTGCGGGCCCCGAAGCTCCTACAATGAGCAGTTCTTC
abundance: .; v_gene: TRBV11-3; d_gene: .; j_gene: TRBJ2-7; CDR3aa: CASSLGGLSGNEQYF; CDR3nt: TGTGCCAGCAGCTTAGGGGGACTCTCTGGCAACGAGCAGTACTTC
abundance: .; v_gene: TRBV10-3; d_gene: .; j_gene: TRBJ2-3; CDR3aa: CAISEPRRNLRTDTQYF; CDR3nt: TGTGCCATCAGTGAACCTAGGAGGAACCTTCGCACAGATACGCAGTATTTT
abundance: .; v_gene: TRBV6-2/TRBV6-3; d_gene: .; j_gene: TRBJ1-4; CDR3aa: CASSLRGRERLFF; CDR3nt: TGTGCCAGCAGTCTCCGCGGCAGGGAAAGACTGTTTTTT
abundance: .; v_gene: TRBV7-2; d_gene: .; j_gene: TRBJ2-3; CDR3aa: CASSLSWGTTDTQYF; CDR3nt: TGTGCCAGCAGCTTGTCCTGGGGCACCACAGATACGCAGTATTTT
abundance: few; v_gene: TRBV28; d_gene: .; j_gene: TRBJ2-7; CDR3aa: CASGPPGRYEQYF; CDR3nt: TGTGCCAGCGGACCCCCAGGCCGTTACGAGCAGTACTTC
abundance: .; v_gene: TRBV29-1; d_gene: .; j_gene: TRBJ1-1; CDR3aa: CSVEATGGMNTEAFF; CDR3nt: TGCAGCGTTGAAGCAACAGGAGGAATGAACACTGAAGCTTTCTTT
abundance: .; v_gene: TRBV6-6; d_gene: .; j_gene: TRBJ2-7; CDR3aa: CASSQSGTISSYEQYF; CDR3nt: TGTGCCAGCAGTCAGTCCGGGACCATCAGCTCCTACGAGCAGTACTTC
abundance: .; v_gene: TRBV5-1; d_gene: .; j_gene: TRBJ2-3; CDR3aa: CASSRIPGVQAGVVNTQYF; CDR3nt: TGCGCCAGCAGCCGAATCCCGGGGGTCCAGGCTGGGGTTGTGAATACGCAGTATTTT
abundance: few; v_gene: TRBV12-3/TRBV12-4; d_gene: .; j_gene: TRBJ2-7; CDR3aa: CASSFWVFGQYF; CDR3nt: TGTGCCAGCAGTTTTTGGGTTTTCGGGCAGTACTTC
abundance: few; v_gene: TRBV27; d_gene: .; j_gene: TRBJ2-1; CDR3aa: CASSFQVVLGFNEQFF; CDR3nt: TGTGCCAGCAGCTTCCAAGTTGTGTTGGGGTTCAATGAGCAGTTCTTC
abundance: .; v_gene: TRBV5-1; d_gene: .; j_gene: TRBJ2-5; CDR3aa: CASSFMKTQYF; CDR3nt: TGCGCCAGCAGCTTTATGAAGACCCAGTACTTC
abundance: .; v_gene: TRBV20-1; d_gene: .; j_gene: TRBJ2-4; CDR3aa: CSASGGAADIQYF; CDR3nt: TGCAGTGCTAGTGGAGGGGCTGCTGACATTCAGTACTTC
abundance: .; v_gene: TRBV6-5; d_gene: .; j_gene: TRBJ2-2; CDR3aa: CASSEAPNTGELFF; CDR3nt: TGTGCCAGCAGTGAGGCCCCGAACACCGGGGAGCTGTTTTTT
abundance: few; v_gene: TRBV27; d_gene: TRBD2; j_gene: TRBJ2-3; CDR3aa: CASSLRVSGGTDTQYF; CDR3nt: TGTGCCAGCAGTTTAAGGGTTAGCGGGGGCACAGATACGCAGTATTTT
abundance: .; v_gene: TRBV10-3; d_gene: TRBD2; j_gene: TRBJ2-3; CDR3aa: CAISGSGSGNTQYF; CDR3nt: TGTGCCATCAGTGGTTCGGGGAGCGGGAATACGCAGTATTTT
abundance: .; v_gene: TRBV20-1; d_gene: .; j_gene: TRBJ2-7; CDR3aa: CSAANRHPGPKSSYEQYF; CDR3nt: TGCAGCGCCGCCAACCGGCACCCAGGCCCGAAAAGCTCCTACGAGCAGTACTTC
abundance: .; v_gene: TRBV9; d_gene: TRBD1; j_gene: TRBJ2-6; CDR3aa: CASSKQGTSSGANVLTF; CDR3nt: TGTGCCAGCAGCAAACAGGGGACGAGCTCTGGGGCCAACGTCCTGACTTTC
abundance: .; v_gene: TRBV29-1; d_gene: .; j_gene: TRBJ2-2; CDR3aa: CSGDSPGTGELFF; CDR3nt: TGCAGCGGTGACAGCCCAGGGACCGGGGAGCTGTTTTTT
abundance: .; v_gene: TRBV13; d_gene: .; j_gene: TRBJ2-5; CDR3aa: CASSSAGARETQYF; CDR3nt: TGTGCCAGCAGCTCGGCAGGAGCGCGGGAGACCCAGTACTTC
abundance: few; v_gene: TRBV7-2; d_gene: .; j_gene: TRBJ2-3; CDR3aa: CASSLTSSSTDTQYF; CDR3nt: TGTGCCAGCAGCCTGACGTCATCTAGCACAGATACGCAGTATTTT
abundance: .; v_gene: TRBV20-1; d_gene: TRBD2; j_gene: TRBJ2-1; CDR3aa: CSARISGEYNEQFF; CDR3nt: TGCAGTGCTAGAATTAGCGGGGAGTACAATGAGCAGTTCTTC
abundance: .; v_gene: TRBV7-7; d_gene: TRBD2; j_gene: TRBJ2-3; CDR3aa: CASSLERTSEVKYF; CDR3nt: TGTGCTAGCAGCTTAGAGAGGACTAGCGAGGTCAAGTATTTT
abundance: .; v_gene: TRBV6-5; d_gene: TRBD1; j_gene: TRBJ2-4; CDR3aa: CASSGTGQNIQYF; CDR3nt: TGTGCCAGTTCTGGGACAGGTCAAAACATTCAGTACTTC
abundance: few; v_gene: TRBV20-1; d_gene: .; j_gene: TRBJ2-1; CDR3aa: CSARLPVTYNEQFF; CDR3nt: TGCAGTGCTAGGCTACCCGTCACCTACAATGAGCAGTTCTTC
abundance: .; v_gene: TRBV18; d_gene: .; j_gene: TRBJ2-3; CDR3aa: CASSSTSGSDTQYF; CDR3nt: TGTGCCAGCTCATCGACCTCAGGGTCAGATACGCAGTATTTT
abundance: .; v_gene: TRBV5-1; d_gene: .; j_gene: TRBJ2-1; CDR3aa: CASSFGLSLNAYNEQFF; CDR3nt: TGCGCCAGCAGTTTTGGACTCTCCCTCAACGCCTACAATGAGCAGTTCTTC
abundance: .; v_gene: TRBV20-1; d_gene: .; j_gene: TRBJ1-5; CDR3aa: CSVARGNQPQHF; CDR3nt: TGCAGTGTCGCGAGAGGCAATCAGCCCCAGCATTTT
abundance: .; v_gene: TRBV29-1; d_gene: TRBD2; j_gene: TRBJ2-7; CDR3aa: CSVELRAGGYYEQYF; CDR3nt: TGCAGCGTTGAATTGAGGGCGGGAGGGTACTACGAGCAGTACTTC
abundance: .; v_gene: TRBV7-9; d_gene: TRBD1; j_gene: TRBJ1-5; CDR3aa: CASSSGTGDSFTQPQHF; CDR3nt: TGTGCCAGCAGCTCTGGGACAGGGGATAGCTTCACTCAGCCCCAGCATTTT
abundance: few; v_gene: TRBV2; d_gene: TRBD2; j_gene: TRBJ2-7; CDR3aa: CASSGRTSGSSYEQYF; CDR3nt: TGTGCCAGCAGTGGGAGGACTAGCGGGAGCTCCTACGAGCAGTACTTC
abundance: .; v_gene: TRBV11-2; d_gene: .; j_gene: TRBJ2-2; CDR3aa: CASSPRVFIGELFF; CDR3nt: TGTGCCAGCAGCCCCAGGGTCTTTATCGGGGAGCTGTTTTTT